Each of the 8 T cell receptor beta chains below was sequenced from the same sample in a study of blood T cell repertoires in COVID-19. Using immunoSEQ multiplex PCR, the repertoire was profiled, and TCRdb retains in-frame clones only, with some absent. The sample shows hundreds of thousands of clones, about 89% of them seen only once. The sample taken for sequencing was peripheral blood. Source of these receptors: a man in his sixties who had recovered from COVID-19.

This chain uses TRBV5-1 with TRBJ2-7, with D perhaps matching TRBD2 (5 bases). The CDR3 is 13 amino acids. The V and J ends lost 3 bases and 3 bases respectively, with 10 bases between them. Germline loops: CDR1 SGHRS, CDR2 YFSETQ. In nucleotides, the CDR3 is TGCGCCAGCAGCTCCGGACGGGACTACGAGCAGTACTTC. Amino acids: CASSSGRDYEQYF.

The chain couples TRBV5-4 to TRBJ1-2; no firm D call. Germline assignment: CDR1 SGHNT and CDR2 YYREEE (reference sequence). The CDR3 totals 13 residues. V lost 3 bases to trimming and J lost 0 bases, with 6 bases between them. CDR3 sequence (DNA): TGTGCCAGCAGCTCGGGGACTAACTATGGCTACACCTTC. This gives the protein CASSSGTNYGYTF.

The gene calls are TRBV20-1 and TRBJ2-1; 11 bases line up with TRBD2. The CDR3 extends over 14 amino acids. J was trimmed by 6 bases and V by 3 bases; bases with no gene match: 4. The germline gives CDR1 DFQATT, CDR2 SNEGSKA (reference sequence). This CDR3 reads CSASTTSGTNEQFF. The CDR3 DNA reads as TGCAGTGCTAGTACGACTAGCGGGACCAATGAGCAGTTCTTC.

The CDR3 sequence: CASSLVQGGETQYF. DNA for the CDR3: TGCGCCAGCAGCTTGGTACAGGGTGGTGAGACCCAGTACTTC. V usage is TRBV5-1 and J usage is TRBJ2-5; possible D gene TRBD1, 6 bases. Trimming stripped 0 bases from V and 5 bases from J, with 11 bases between. Per the germline V gene, CDR1 is SGHRS and CDR2 is YFSETQ. The CDR3 length is 14 residues.

CDR3 coding DNA: TGTGCCAGCAGCCGGATAAATAGCGGGAATGAGCAGTTCTTC. It yields the protein CASSRINSGNEQFF. The V and J genes are TRBV5-4 and TRBJ2-1; 7 nucleotides match TRBD2. This CDR3 region has 14 residues. V lost 4 bases, J lost 7 bases, and 8 bases stayed unmatched. Germline-derived CDR1 and CDR2 are SGHNT and YYREEE (reference sequence).

The J gene is TRBJ2-7, the V gene TRBV24-1; D is undetermined. Germline V CDR1 and CDR2: KGHDR, SFDVKD. V shed 6 bases and J shed 5 bases, with 16 bases lying between them. CDR3 length equals 14 residues. The CDR3 protein is CATSPSAQRDEQYF. The CDR3 nucleotides are TGTGCCACCAGTCCCAGCGCCCAGAGAGACGAGCAGTACTTC.

The genes are TRBV3-1 (or the pseudogene TRBV3-2) and TRBJ1-4, with 10 bases identical to TRBD1. CDR1 LGHDT and CDR2 YNNKEL come from the germline V gene (reference sequence). V was clipped by 1 base and J by 11 bases; unmatched bases: 13. The CDR3 is 17 residues long. The DNA of the CDR3 is TGTGCCAGCAGCCAAGGCCCGGGACAGGGGCCCCAAGGGAAACTGTTTTTT. This translates into CASSQGPGQGPQGKLFF.

The V and J genes are TRBV19 and TRBJ2-5, with TRBD2 matching 12 bases. CDR1 is LNHDA, CDR2 SQIVND, per germline (reference sequence). This CDR3 comprises 15 residues. V gave up 4 bases and J gave up 5 bases; unmatched junction bases: 5. CDR3 sequence reads: CASSTSSGRAETQYF. The CDR3 coding sequence is TGTGCCAGTAGTACTTCTAGCGGGAGGGCGGAGACCCAGTACTTC.